This TCR beta chain stems from a study of human T cells and chemical hapten exposure. Study at large: Recorded diagnoses among the mostly female patients were alopecia areata, totalis or universalis.

The CDR3 runs 11 residues. Trimming left V 5 bases short and J 7 bases short, with 11 bases between. The germline gives CDR1 DFQATT, CDR2 SNEGSKA (reference sequence). Stated time point: patch test 3, about 24 weeks after DPC sensitization. This sample's treatment: therapeutic diphenylcyclopropenone sensitization with weekly scalp DPC. Unique molecular identifiers were attached to individual cDNA molecules within the library. TCRdb re-called the RACE reads with MiXCR, one entry per CDR3 protein. The data contain over 150,000 distinct CDR3 sequences, around a quarter of them singletons. The sequencing used whole blood, collected in connection with sensitization to the hapten diphenylcyclopropenone (DPC). The J gene is TRBJ1-1, the V gene TRBV20-1; the D is unclear. This TCR was sampled from a woman aged 18-35 years with alopecia areata. Some clones in this sample may be carry-over from other donors' samples. CDR3 DNA: TGCAGTGCTCCCGAGGTTGGTGAAGCTTTCTTT. It codes for CSAPEVGEAFF.